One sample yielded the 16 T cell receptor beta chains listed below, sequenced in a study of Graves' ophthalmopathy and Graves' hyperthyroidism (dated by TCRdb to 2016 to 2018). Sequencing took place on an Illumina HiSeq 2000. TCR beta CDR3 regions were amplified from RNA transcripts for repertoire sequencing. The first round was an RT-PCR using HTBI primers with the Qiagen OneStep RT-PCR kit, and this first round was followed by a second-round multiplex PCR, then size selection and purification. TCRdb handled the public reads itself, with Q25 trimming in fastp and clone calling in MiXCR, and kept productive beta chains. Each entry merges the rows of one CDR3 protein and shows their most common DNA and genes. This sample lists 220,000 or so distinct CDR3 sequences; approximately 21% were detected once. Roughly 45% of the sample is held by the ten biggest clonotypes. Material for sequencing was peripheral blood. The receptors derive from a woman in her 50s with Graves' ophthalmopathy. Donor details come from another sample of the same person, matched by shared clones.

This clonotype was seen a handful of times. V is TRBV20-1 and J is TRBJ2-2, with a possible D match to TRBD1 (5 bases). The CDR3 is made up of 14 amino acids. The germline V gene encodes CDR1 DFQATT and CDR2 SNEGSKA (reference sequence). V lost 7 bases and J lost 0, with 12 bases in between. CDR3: CSVSRVTNTGELFF. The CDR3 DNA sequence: TGCAGTGTCAGCAGGGTCACGAACACCGGGGAGCTGTTTTTT.

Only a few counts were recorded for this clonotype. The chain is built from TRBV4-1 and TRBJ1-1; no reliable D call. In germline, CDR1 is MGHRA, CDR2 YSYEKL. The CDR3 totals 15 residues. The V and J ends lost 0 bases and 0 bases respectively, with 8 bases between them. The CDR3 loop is CASSQDLLVNTEAFF. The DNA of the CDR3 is TGCGCCAGCAGCCAAGATCTACTGGTGAACACTGAAGCTTTCTTT.

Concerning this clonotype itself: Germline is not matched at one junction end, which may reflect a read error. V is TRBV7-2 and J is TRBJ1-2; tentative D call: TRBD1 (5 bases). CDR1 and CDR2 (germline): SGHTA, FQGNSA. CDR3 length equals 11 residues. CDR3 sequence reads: CANSLGERYNF. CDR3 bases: TGTGCCAACAGCTTAGGGGAACGCTACAACTTC.

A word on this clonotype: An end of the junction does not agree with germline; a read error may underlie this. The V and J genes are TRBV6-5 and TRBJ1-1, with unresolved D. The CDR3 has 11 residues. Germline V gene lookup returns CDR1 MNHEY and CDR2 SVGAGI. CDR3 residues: CATSYNTEAYF. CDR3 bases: TGTGCCACCAGCTACAACACTGAAGCTTACTTT.

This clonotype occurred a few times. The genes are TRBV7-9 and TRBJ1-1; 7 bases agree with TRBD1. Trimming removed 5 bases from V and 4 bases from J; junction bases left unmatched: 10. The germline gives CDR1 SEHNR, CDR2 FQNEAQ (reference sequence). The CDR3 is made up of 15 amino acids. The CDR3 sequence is CASSPTLSGGTEAFF. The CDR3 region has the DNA TGTGCCAGCAGCCCCACCCTTTCAGGGGGCACTGAAGCTTTCTTT.

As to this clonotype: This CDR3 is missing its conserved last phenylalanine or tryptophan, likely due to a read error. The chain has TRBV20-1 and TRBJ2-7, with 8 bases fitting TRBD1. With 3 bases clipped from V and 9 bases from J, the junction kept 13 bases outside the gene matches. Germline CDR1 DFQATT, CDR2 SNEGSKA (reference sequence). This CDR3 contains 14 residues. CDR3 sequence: CSASTGTGSLGQYL. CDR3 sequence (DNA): TGCAGTGCTAGCACCGGGACAGGCTCATTGGGGCAGTACCTC.

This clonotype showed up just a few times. In DNA form, the CDR3 reads TGTGCCAGCAGCCTCCCGGGACAGGGGAACGGTGAAGCTTTCTTT. Translating gives CASSLPGQGNGEAFF. The chain uses TRBV11-2 and TRBJ1-1; the match to TRBD1 covers 10 bases. This CDR3 region has 15 residues. From germline, CDR1 is SGHAT and CDR2 FQNNGV. J was trimmed by 7 bases and V by 5 bases; bases with no gene match: 10.

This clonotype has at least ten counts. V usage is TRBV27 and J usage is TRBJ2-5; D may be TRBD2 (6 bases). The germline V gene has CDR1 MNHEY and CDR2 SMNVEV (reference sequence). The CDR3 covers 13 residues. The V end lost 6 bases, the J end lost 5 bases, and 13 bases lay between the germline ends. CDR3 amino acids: CASRGGMGETQYF. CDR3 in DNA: TGTGCCAGCAGGGGCGGGATGGGGGAGACCCAGTACTTC.

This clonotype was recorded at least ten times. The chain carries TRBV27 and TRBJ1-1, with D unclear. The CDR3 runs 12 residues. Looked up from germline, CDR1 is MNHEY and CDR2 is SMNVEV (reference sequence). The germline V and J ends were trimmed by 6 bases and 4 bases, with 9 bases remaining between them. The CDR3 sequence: CASRAGSTEAFF. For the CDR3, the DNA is TGTGCCAGCAGAGCGGGGAGCACTGAAGCTTTCTTT.

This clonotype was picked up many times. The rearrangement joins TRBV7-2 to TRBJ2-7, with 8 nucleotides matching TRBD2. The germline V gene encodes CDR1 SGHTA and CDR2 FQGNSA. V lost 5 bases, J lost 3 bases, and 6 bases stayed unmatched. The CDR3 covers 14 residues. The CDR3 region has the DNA TGTGCCAGCAGCCGCGGACTAGCAGACTACGAGCAGTACTTC. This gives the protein CASSRGLADYEQYF.

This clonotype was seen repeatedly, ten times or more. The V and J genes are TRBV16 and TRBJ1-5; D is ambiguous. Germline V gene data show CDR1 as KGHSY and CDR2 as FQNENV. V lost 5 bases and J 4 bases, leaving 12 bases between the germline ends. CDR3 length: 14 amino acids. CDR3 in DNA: TGTGCCAGCAGCGGAGGGATTAGTAATCAGCCCCAGCATTTT. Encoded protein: CASSGGISNQPQHF.

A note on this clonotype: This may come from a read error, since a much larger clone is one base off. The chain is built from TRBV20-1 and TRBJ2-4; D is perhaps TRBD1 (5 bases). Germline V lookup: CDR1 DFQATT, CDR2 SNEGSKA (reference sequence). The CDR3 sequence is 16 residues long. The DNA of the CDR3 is TGCAGTGCTAGAGACACCGAACCTGGGGCCAAAAACGTTCAGTACTTC. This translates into CSARDTEPGAKNVQYF.

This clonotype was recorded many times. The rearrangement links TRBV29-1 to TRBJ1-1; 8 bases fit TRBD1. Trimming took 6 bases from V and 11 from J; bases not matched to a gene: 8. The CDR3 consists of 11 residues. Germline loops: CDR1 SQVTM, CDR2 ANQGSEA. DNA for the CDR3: TGCAGCGTCGGCGACAGGGGAGCCGCTTTCTTT. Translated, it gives CSVGDRGAAFF.

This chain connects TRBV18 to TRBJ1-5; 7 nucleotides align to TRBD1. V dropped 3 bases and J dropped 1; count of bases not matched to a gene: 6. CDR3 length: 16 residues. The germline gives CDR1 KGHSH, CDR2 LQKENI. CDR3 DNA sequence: TGTGCCAGCTCACCCCAGGGGGGATCGAGCAATCAGCCCCAGCATTTT. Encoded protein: CASSPQGGSSNQPQHF.

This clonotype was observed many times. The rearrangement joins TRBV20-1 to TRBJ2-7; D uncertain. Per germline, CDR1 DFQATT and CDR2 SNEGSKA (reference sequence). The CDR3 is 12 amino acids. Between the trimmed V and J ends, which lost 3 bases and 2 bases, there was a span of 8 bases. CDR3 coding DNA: TGCAGTGCTAGGGACCTGACCTACGAGCAGTACTTC. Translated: CSARDLTYEQYF.

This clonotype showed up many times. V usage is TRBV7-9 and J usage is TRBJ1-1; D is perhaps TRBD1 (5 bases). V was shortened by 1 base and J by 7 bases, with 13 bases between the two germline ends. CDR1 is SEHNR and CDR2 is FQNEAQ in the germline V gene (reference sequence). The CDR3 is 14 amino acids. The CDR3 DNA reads TGTGCCAGCAGCTTAGAACAGGCGCCGATTGAAGCTTTCTTT. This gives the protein CASSLEQAPIEAFF.